This TCR beta chain came from a study of regulatory T cells in long-lasting Graves disease. The time point is: persistent/refractory GD, antithyroid drugs over 5 years with positive TRAb. PBMCs provided the RNA from which the TCR library was made. Roughly 10-milliliter peripheral blood samples went into EDTA tubes. The CDR3 loop spans 12 amino acids. Trimming cost V 0 bases and J 7 bases, with 6 bases left between them. Germline V gene lookup returns CDR1 DFQATT and CDR2 SNEGSKA (reference sequence). Points on this clonotype: The antigen is unknown.

Study-wide points: The number of shared public clonotypes was higher in persistent patients (fewer than 3,000) than new patients (approximately 1,000).

TCR beta libraries were built with iRepertoire HTBI primers and Arm-PCR of CDR3 regions. TCRdb redid the calling of the multiplex PCR reads with MiXCR, one entry per CDR3 protein. The sample lists about 310,000 distinct CDR3 sequences, around 23% seen once, with roughly three fifths in the top ten. The rearrangement uses TRBV20-1 and TRBJ2-2, with D unclear. Specimen: peripheral blood mononuclear cells (PBMCs), collected when the disease was refractory, from a patient treated with antithyroid drugs. The origin of this receptor is a female donor with Graves disease. The CDR3 loop reads CSARETGGELFF. The CDR3 nucleotides read TGCAGTGCTAGAGAGACGGGCGGGGAGCTGTTTTTT.